Included here is one T cell receptor (beta chain) sequence, with context. Germline V gene data show CDR1 as SGDLS and CDR2 as YYNGEE. This CDR3 is built from 11 residues. V was pared by 4 bases and J by 9 bases, with 11 bases between. These data are taken from a study of brain T cells in children with intractable seizures. Profiling relied on immunoSEQ multiplex PCR, and the TCRdb table lists in-frame clones only, not all of them. The table has 95,000 to 120,000 clones, 85% to 95% seen once. Only cases whose brain tissue showed the highest T cell transcript signatures were sequenced. Before surgery, patients took at least one anti-epileptic drug.

This specimen consisted of peripheral blood, obtained at surgery. The TCR was taken from a boy less than two years old with hemimegalencephaly and intractable seizures. The chain carries TRBV9 and TRBJ2-7, with D possibly called TRBD1 or TRBD2 (5 bases each). This CDR3 is CASSPGTVQYF. The CDR3 DNA reads as TGTGCCAGCAGCCCCGGGACGGTGCAGTACTTC.